Listed here are 29 T cell receptor beta chains from one sample, sequenced in a study of memory CD4+ T cells and cytomegalovirus serostatus. Produced via immunoSEQ multiplex PCR; TCRdb's table is partial and in-frame only. The sample shows about 82,000 clones, 75% to 90% of them seen only once. The sort gate was single viable CD3+CD4+CD8-CD45RO+ cells for memory CD4+ T cells. Sequencing used memory CD4+ T cells from blood. These receptors were collected from an adult in good health and CMV-seronegative.

This clone has more than one count but fewer than ten. The V call is TRBV29-1, the J call TRBJ1-1, with 10 nucleotides matching TRBD1. The CDR3 contains 16 residues. The ends lost 7 bases at V and 5 bases at J; junction bases unmatched: 16. Germline lookup yields CDR1 SQVTM and CDR2 ANQGSEA. This CDR3 reads CSGRSGQGIARTEAFF. DNA of the CDR3: TGCAGCGGGCGGTCGGGACAGGGGATTGCAAGAACTGAAGCTTTCTTT.

This clone was detected a few times. This chain uses TRBV19 with TRBJ2-1, with D perhaps being TRBD1 or TRBD2 (5 bases each). This CDR3 is 16 amino acids long. Trimming left V 5 bases short and J 4 bases short, with 18 bases between. Looked up from germline, CDR1 is LNHDA and CDR2 is SQIVND (reference sequence). This CDR3 reads CASSPTGPPFYNEQFF. CDR3 nucleotides: TGTGCCAGTAGTCCCACGGGACCGCCTTTTTACAATGAGCAGTTCTTC.

The J gene is TRBJ2-2, the V gene TRBV4-3, with TRBD2 as a possible D gene (6 bases). Germline-derived CDR1 and CDR2 are LGHNA and YSLEER. This CDR3 spans 16 amino acids. V was shortened by 3 bases and J by 0 bases, with 11 bases between the two germline ends. The CDR3: CASSHSPGANTGELFF. For the CDR3, the DNA is TGCGCCAGCAGCCATAGCCCGGGGGCGAACACCGGGGAGCTGTTTTTT.

About this clone: A junction end diverges from the germline sequence, so it may reflect a read error. The V call is TRBV14, the J call TRBJ1-2; 7 nucleotides line up with TRBD1. Germline CDR1 SGHDN, CDR2 FVKESK. The CDR3 runs 15 residues. The chain's CDR3 is CASSQTGTAKYGYTF. In DNA, the CDR3 is TGTGCCAGCAGCCAAACCGGGACAGCTAAGTATGGCTACACCTTC.

The chain carries TRBV6-5 and TRBJ2-2; possible D gene TRBD2, 5 bases. Trimming left V 2 bases short and J 5 bases short, with 12 bases between. This CDR3 is built from 15 residues. From germline, CDR1 is MNHEY and CDR2 SVGAGI. CDR3 protein: CASSYVQRGTGELFF. The CDR3 nucleotides are TGTGCCAGCAGTTACGTCCAGAGAGGGACCGGGGAGCTGTTTTTT.

This clone was recorded only once. V gene TRBV9 combines with J gene TRBJ1-3, with D possibly TRBD1 on 5 matching bases. The CDR3 length is 17 residues. Looked up from germline, CDR1 is SGDLS and CDR2 is YYNGEE. The germline V and J ends were trimmed by 0 bases and 2 bases, with 15 bases remaining between them. In DNA, the CDR3 is TGTGCCAGCAGCGTAGGGGAGGGGAGGCTGACTGGAAACACCATATATTTT. This encodes CASSVGEGRLTGNTIYF.

This clone has a handful of counts. This chain uses TRBV5-6 with TRBJ2-7; no definite D call. The CDR3 spans 11 residues. V lost 0 bases and J lost 5, with 3 bases in between. Germline-derived CDR1 and CDR2 are SGHDT and YYEEEE. DNA for the CDR3: TGTGCCAGCAGCTTGGTTAACGAGCAGTACTTC. It codes for CASSLVNEQYF.

The V gene is TRBV6-1, the J gene TRBJ1-2, with 7 bases lining up with TRBD1. CDR3 size: 14 residues. Unmatched junction bases numbered 6, after V lost 5 bases and J lost 3 bases. CDR1 is MNHNS and CDR2 is SASEGT in the germline V gene. The CDR3 loop is CASSQGGGHYGYTF. For the CDR3, the DNA is TGTGCCAGCAGTCAGGGAGGGGGCCACTATGGCTACACCTTC.

The chain has TRBV5-1 and TRBJ1-2, with 7 bases aligning to TRBD1. The V and J ends lost 3 bases and 6 bases, in that order; junction bases with no gene match: 8. CDR1 is SGHRS and CDR2 is YFSETQ in the germline V gene. This CDR3 contains 14 residues. The DNA of the CDR3 is TGCGCCAGCAGCTGGGGGGGACAGAGGGATGGCTACACCTTC. It yields the protein CASSWGGQRDGYTF.

The chain couples TRBV11-2 to TRBJ2-7, with TRBD2 matching over 8 bases. From germline, CDR1 is SGHAT and CDR2 FQNNGV. The CDR3 is made up of 14 amino acids. Trimming took 1 base from V and 3 from J; bases not matched to a gene: 2. CDR3 sequence reads: CASSLVGGGYEQYF. In DNA form, the CDR3 reads TGTGCCAGCAGCTTAGTCGGGGGGGGCTACGAGCAGTACTTC.

The J gene is TRBJ2-3, the V gene TRBV6-1; D is unresolved. Germline V gene data show CDR1 as MNHNS and CDR2 as SASEGT. Trimming left V 4 bases short and J 6 bases short, with 14 bases between. The CDR3 has 14 amino acids. The CDR3 is CASSAGFSSDTQYF. The CDR3 DNA reads TGTGCCAGCAGTGCAGGTTTCTCCTCGGATACGCAGTATTTT.

CDR3 in amino acids: CASMISGTSGELFF. CDR3 sequence (DNA): TGCGCCAGCATGATTTCAGGAACCTCCGGGGAGCTGTTTTTT. The chain uses TRBV5-1 and TRBJ2-2; the D is unclear. Per the germline V gene, CDR1 is SGHRS and CDR2 is YFSETQ. CDR3 length: 14 residues. Trimming stripped 6 bases from V and 6 bases from J, with 15 bases between.

The table lists this clone with a few counts. This chain joins TRBV11-1 and TRBJ1-4; a possible D gene is TRBD1 (6 bases). Trimming took off 2 bases at V and 6 bases at J, with 13 bases between the two ends. Germline loops: CDR1 SGHAT, CDR2 FQDESV (reference sequence). The length of the CDR3 is 15 residues. The CDR3 region has the DNA TGTGCCAGCAGCTTATCTGCAGGGGCCGATGAAAAACTGTTTTTT. Translating it yields CASSLSAGADEKLFF.

The chain couples TRBV15 to TRBJ1-1, with a tentative D call TRBD1 (6 bases). The CDR3 has 13 amino acids. V shed 6 bases and J shed 4 bases, with 12 bases lying between them. Germline lookup yields CDR1 LNHNV and CDR2 YYDKDF (reference sequence). CDR3 protein: CATSRGRVTEAFF. CDR3 in DNA: TGTGCCACCAGTCGGGGGCGGGTCACTGAAGCTTTCTTT.

The V and J genes are TRBV19 and TRBJ2-2; TRBD1 aligns across 10 bases. V dropped 5 bases and J dropped 6; count of bases not matched to a gene: 9. This CDR3 has 16 residues. Germline-derived CDR1 and CDR2 are LNHDA and SQIVND (reference sequence). As DNA, the CDR3 is TGTGCCAGTAGTTCTCCGGGACAGGGGATCGCCGGGGAGCTGTTTTTT. The encoded protein is CASSSPGQGIAGELFF.

The V and J genes are TRBV30 and TRBJ1-5; D might be TRBD1 (5 bases). Per the germline V gene, CDR1 is GTSNPN and CDR2 is SVGIG (reference sequence). The CDR3 is made up of 14 amino acids. Trimming removed 4 bases at V and 0 bases at J, with 10 bases between. CDR3 coding DNA: TGTGCCTGGACCGGGGGAAATAGCAATCAGCCCCAGCATTTT. Amino acid sequence: CAWTGGNSNQPQHF.

V and J are TRBV5-8 and TRBJ1-1; maybe TRBD1 (5 bases). The length of the CDR3 is 15 residues. Germline CDR1 SGHTS, CDR2 YDEGEE. V shed 4 bases and J shed 1 base, with 14 bases lying between them. The CDR3 sequence is CASSHRTLSNTEAFF. The CDR3 bases are TGTGCCAGCAGCCACCGGACACTCTCGAACACTGAAGCTTTCTTT.

The chain links TRBV6-6 to TRBJ1-6; 11 bases line up with TRBD1. The V and J ends lost 2 bases and 7 bases, in that order; junction bases with no gene match: 4. The germline V gene has CDR1 MNHNY and CDR2 SVGAGI (reference sequence). The CDR3 length is 16 residues. The CDR3 protein is CASSYAGTGGNSPLHF. CDR3 nucleotide sequence: TGTGCCAGCAGTTACGCCGGGACAGGGGGGAATTCACCCCTCCACTTT.

The rearrangement joins TRBV11-3 to TRBJ1-1; D gene uncertain. Trimming took off 6 bases at V and 2 bases at J, with 10 bases between the two ends. Germline V lookup: CDR1 SGHNT, CDR2 YENEEA. CDR3 size: 13 residues. CDR3 in amino acids: CASSYDANTEAFF. The CDR3 DNA reads as TGTGCCAGCAGTTACGACGCTAACACTGAAGCTTTCTTT.

The genes are TRBV6-5 and TRBJ2-5; 9 bases align to TRBD1. This CDR3 is built from 14 residues. In germline, CDR1 is MNHEY, CDR2 SVGAGI. V lost 6 bases and J lost 3; bases outside the gene matches: 5. DNA for the CDR3: TGTGCCAGCAGACTACAGGGGGCAGAAGAGACCCAGTACTTC. It specifies CASRLQGAEETQYF.

A single count supports this clone. The junction departs from germline at one end; a sequencing error may be responsible. The chain recombines TRBV7-7 with TRBJ1-4, with unresolved D. The CDR3 length is 15 residues. CDR1 is SSHAT, CDR2 FNYEAQ, per germline (reference sequence). The CDR3 loop is CASSLTDGGNEKLFF. The CDR3 DNA follows: TGTGCTAGCAGCCTCACGGACGGCGGGAATGAAAAACTGTTTTTT.

The chain carries TRBV18 and TRBJ2-6; 7 bases align to TRBD1. The CDR3 is made up of 18 amino acids. Germline values: CDR1 KGHSH, CDR2 LQKENI. Unmatched junction bases numbered 9, after V lost 1 base and J lost 3 bases. CDR3 DNA: TGTGCCAGCTCACCACTAACAGGGGAGTCGAGTGGGGCCAACGTCCTGACTTTC. Amino acids: CASSPLTGESSGANVLTF.

Points on this clone: The sample holds other DNA sequences that translate to the same CDR3. This sequence joins TRBV6-5 and TRBJ2-7; 8 nucleotides agree with TRBD2. With 6 bases clipped from V and 1 base from J, the junction kept 2 bases outside the gene matches. The V gene's germline CDR1 is MNHEY and CDR2 SVGAGI. CDR3 length: 13 amino acids. CDR3 sequence: CASRTGGSYEQYF. The CDR3 DNA reads TGTGCCAGCAGAACGGGGGGGTCCTACGAGCAGTACTTC.

In this sample, this clone turned up a few times. The chain joins TRBV5-6 to TRBJ1-3; D uncertain. Trimming removed 1 base at V and 0 bases at J, with 14 bases between. The CDR3 spans 17 residues. Looked up from germline, CDR1 is SGHDT and CDR2 is YYEEEE. The CDR3 DNA is TGTGCCAGCAGCTTGAGTAGAGGCGGATACTCTGGAAACACCATATATTTT. This translates into CASSLSRGGYSGNTIYF.

This clone was detected a few times. The rearrangement joins TRBV20-1 to TRBJ1-1; no clear D gene. The V end was cut by 6 bases, the J end by 3 bases, with 8 bases between. The CDR3 has 11 amino acids. The germline V gene encodes CDR1 DFQATT and CDR2 SNEGSKA (reference sequence). CDR3 DNA sequence: TGCAGTGCCAGGACGGACACTGAAGCTTTCTTT. Protein: CSARTDTEAFF.

This chain connects TRBV18 to TRBJ1-2; D not resolved. The CDR3 is made up of 14 amino acids. Looked up from germline, CDR1 is KGHSH and CDR2 is LQKENI. The V end lost 3 bases, the J end lost 5 bases, and 13 bases lay between the germline ends. The DNA for the CDR3 is TGTGCCAGCTCACCCCGGATCTATGATTATGGCTACACCTTC. It is translated as CASSPRIYDYGYTF.

The chain joins TRBV5-1 to TRBJ2-3, with 7 bases identical to TRBD1. Trimming at V came to 4 bases and at J to 2 bases, leaving 7 bases not matched to a gene. The CDR3 runs to 15 residues. Germline CDR1 reads SGHRS; CDR2 reads YFSETQ. The CDR3 nucleotides are TGCGCCAGCAGCCTAGGACAGGCCATCACAGATACGCAGTATTTT. Protein sequence: CASSLGQAITDTQYF.

V gene TRBV5-1 combines with J gene TRBJ2-3; D is uncertain. Trimming shortened V by 0 bases and J by 0 bases, and 8 bases separated the two germline ends. The CDR3 loop spans 15 amino acids. The V gene's germline CDR1 is SGHRS and CDR2 YFSETQ. The chain's CDR3 is CASSLGTPSTDTQYF. DNA for the CDR3: TGCGCCAGCAGCTTGGGGACCCCTAGCACAGATACGCAGTATTTT. Full variable domain (rest looked up from reference TRBV5-1 and TRBJ2-3): KAGVTQTPRYLIKTRGQQVTLSCSPISGHRSVSWYQQTPGQGLQFLFEYFSETQRNKGNFPGRFSGRQFSNSRSEMNVSTLELGDSALYLCASSLGTPSTDTQYFGPGTRLTVL.

This clone was counted only a few times. This chain connects TRBV6-5 to TRBJ1-2; D gene uncertain. CDR3 length: 14 amino acids. V was clipped by 2 bases and J by 6 bases, with 13 bases between them. Germline-derived CDR1 and CDR2 are MNHEY and SVGAGI. This CDR3 is CASSYRGRRNGYTF. CDR3 in DNA: TGTGCCAGCAGTTACCGCGGCAGGAGGAATGGCTACACCTTC.